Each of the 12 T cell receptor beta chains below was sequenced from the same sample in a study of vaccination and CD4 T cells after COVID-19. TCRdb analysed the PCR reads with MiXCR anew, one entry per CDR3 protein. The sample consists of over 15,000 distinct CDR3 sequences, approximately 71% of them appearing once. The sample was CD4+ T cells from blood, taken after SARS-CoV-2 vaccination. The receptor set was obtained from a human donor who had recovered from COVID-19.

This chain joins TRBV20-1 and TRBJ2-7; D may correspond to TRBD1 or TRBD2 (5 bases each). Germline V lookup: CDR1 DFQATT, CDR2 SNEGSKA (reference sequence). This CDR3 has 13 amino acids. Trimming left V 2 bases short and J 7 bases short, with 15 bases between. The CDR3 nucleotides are TGCAGTGCTAGACTCGGGGCTTCCATGGAGCAGTACTTC. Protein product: CSARLGASMEQYF.

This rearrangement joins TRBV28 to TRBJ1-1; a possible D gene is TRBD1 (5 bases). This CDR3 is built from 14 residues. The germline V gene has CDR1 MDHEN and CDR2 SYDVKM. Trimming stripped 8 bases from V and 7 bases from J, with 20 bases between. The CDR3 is CASGLGRAEVEAFF. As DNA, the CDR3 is TGTGCCAGCGGGTTAGGCAGGGCCGAAGTTGAAGCTTTCTTT.

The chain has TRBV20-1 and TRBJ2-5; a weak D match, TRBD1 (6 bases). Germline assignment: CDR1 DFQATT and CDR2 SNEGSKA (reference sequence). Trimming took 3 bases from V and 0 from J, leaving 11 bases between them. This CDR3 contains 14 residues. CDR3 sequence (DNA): TGCAGTGCTAGCCGGGACACTTACCAAGAGACCCAGTACTTC. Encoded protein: CSASRDTYQETQYF.

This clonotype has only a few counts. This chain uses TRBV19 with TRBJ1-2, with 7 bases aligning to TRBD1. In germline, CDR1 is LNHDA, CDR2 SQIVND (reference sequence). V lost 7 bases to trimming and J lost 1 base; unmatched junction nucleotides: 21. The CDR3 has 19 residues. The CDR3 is CASISMGMTGRIGNYGYTF. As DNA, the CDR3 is TGTGCCAGTATTAGTATGGGGATGACAGGGAGAATCGGTAACTATGGCTACACCTTC.

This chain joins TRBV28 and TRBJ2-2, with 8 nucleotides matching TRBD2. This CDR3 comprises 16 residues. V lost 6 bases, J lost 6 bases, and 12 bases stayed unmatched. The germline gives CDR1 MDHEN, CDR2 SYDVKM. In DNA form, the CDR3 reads TGTGCCAGCAGCCAACCCGGGACTAGTATCTCCGGGGAGCTGTTTTTT. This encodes CASSQPGTSISGELFF.

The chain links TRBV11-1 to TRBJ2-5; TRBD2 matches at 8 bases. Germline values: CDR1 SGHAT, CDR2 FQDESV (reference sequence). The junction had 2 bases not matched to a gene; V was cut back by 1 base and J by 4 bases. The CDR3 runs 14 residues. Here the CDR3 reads CASSLVLAGETQYF. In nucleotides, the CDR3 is TGTGCCAGCAGCTTAGTCCTAGCGGGAGAGACCCAGTACTTC.

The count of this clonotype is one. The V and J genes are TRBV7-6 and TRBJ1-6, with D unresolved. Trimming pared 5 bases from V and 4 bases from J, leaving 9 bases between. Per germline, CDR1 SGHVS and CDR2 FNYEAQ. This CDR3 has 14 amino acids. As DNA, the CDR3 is TGTGCCAGCAGCGTGGGAGTTTATAATTCACCCCTCCACTTT. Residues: CASSVGVYNSPLHF.

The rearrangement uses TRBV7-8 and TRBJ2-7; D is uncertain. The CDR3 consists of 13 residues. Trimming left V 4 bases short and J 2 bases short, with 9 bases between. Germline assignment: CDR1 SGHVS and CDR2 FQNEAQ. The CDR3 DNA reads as TGTGCCAGCAGCTCGTCTCAGACCTACGAGCAGTACTTC. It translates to CASSSSQTYEQYF.

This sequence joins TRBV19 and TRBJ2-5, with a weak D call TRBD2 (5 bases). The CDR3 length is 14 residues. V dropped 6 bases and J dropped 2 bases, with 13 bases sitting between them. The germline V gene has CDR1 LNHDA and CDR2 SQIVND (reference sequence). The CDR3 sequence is CASRSTSGQETQYF. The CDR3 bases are TGTGCCAGTAGGTCAACGTCGGGGCAAGAGACCCAGTACTTC. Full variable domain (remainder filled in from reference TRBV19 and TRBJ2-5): DGGITQSPKYLFRKEGQNVTLSCEQNLNHDAMYWYRQDPGQGLRLIYYSQIVNDFQKGDIAEGYSVSREKKESFPLTVTSAQKNPTAFYLCASRSTSGQETQYFGPGTRLLVL.

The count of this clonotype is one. CDR3 loop: CSVDRGQGDEKLFF. CDR3 DNA sequence: TGCAGCGTTGATCGTGGACAGGGGGATGAAAAACTGTTTTTT. The chain combines TRBV29-1 with TRBJ1-4, with 10 bases identical to TRBD1. The junction had 4 bases not matched to a gene; V was cut back by 3 bases and J by 6 bases. CDR1 is SQVTM and CDR2 is ANQGSEA in the germline V gene. The CDR3 is made up of 14 amino acids.

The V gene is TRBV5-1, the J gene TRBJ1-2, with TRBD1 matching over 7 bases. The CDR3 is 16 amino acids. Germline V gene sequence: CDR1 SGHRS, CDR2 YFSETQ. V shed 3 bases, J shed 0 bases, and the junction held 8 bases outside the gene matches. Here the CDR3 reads CASSSGQTQPNYGYTF. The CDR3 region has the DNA TGCGCCAGCAGCTCGGGACAGACCCAACCTAACTATGGCTACACCTTC. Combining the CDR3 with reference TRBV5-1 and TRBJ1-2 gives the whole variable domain KAGVTQTPRYLIKTRGQQVTLSCSPISGHRSVSWYQQTPGQGLQFLFEYFSETQRNKGNFPGRFSGRQFSNSRSEMNVSTLELGDSALYLCASSSGQTQPNYGYTFGSGTRLTVV.

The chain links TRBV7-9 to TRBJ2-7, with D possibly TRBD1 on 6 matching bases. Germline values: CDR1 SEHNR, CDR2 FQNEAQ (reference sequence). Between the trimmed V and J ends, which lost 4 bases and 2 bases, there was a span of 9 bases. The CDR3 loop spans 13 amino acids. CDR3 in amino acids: CASSSRDTYEQYF. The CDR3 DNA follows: TGTGCCAGCAGCTCCCGGGACACCTACGAGCAGTACTTC.